The source of this TCR beta chain is a study of OX40 agonist ivuxolimab in advanced cancers. In terms of the full investigation: Ivuxolimab, which targeted the costimulatory receptor OX40 (CD134), was an agonistic, fully human IgG2 monoclonal antibody. Prior anti-PD-1, anti-PD-L1 or anti-CTLA-4 therapy was permitted, and checkpoint inhibitors had been received by approximately 39% of dose-escalation patients. Of the roughly 52 patients in dose escalation, 19 had hepatocellular carcinoma, about 15 had melanoma, 9 had renal cell carcinoma and 9 had head and neck cancer. The purpose of peripheral TCRbeta sequencing was to test whether ivuxolimab changed TCR sequence diversity and led to clonal T-cell expansion. Partial responses occurred in three dose-escalation patients, of whom one had hepatocellular carcinoma and two had cutaneous melanoma. The dose-escalation cohort was 82.7% male with a mean age of 60 years, ranging from roughly 23 to 90. The paper reports the monotherapy dose-escalation portion (N of about 54 patients) of the phase I ivuxolimab trial. Intravenous ivuxolimab was administered to patients every 2 weeks at six dose levels: 0.01, 0.1, 0.3, 1.5, 3 and 10 mg/kg.

For sequencing of the TCRbeta CDR3 region, genomic DNA was extracted from the sorted cells. The immunoSEQ Assay was used to sequence the TCRbeta CDR3 regions. Drawn from immuneACCESS, this table holds only the in-frame rearrangements with V and J called that TCRdb kept. Clones are partly lost; checked studies trace under half to an unresolved V gene and leave the rest unexplained. Within this sample are fewer than 200,000 clones, with under 95% of them counted one time only. The ten largest clonotypes hold about 0.31% of the sample. The trial excluded patients who had a history of autoimmune disease or who were on systemic immunosuppression. Peripheral blood for TCR sequencing was collected from all dose cohorts at baseline, on cycle 4 day 1, and on cycle 7 day 1. The samples were drawn from a first-in-human, open-label, multicenter phase I dose-escalation trial of ivuxolimab. Adults with locally advanced or metastatic melanoma, renal cell carcinoma, hepatocellular carcinoma or head and neck squamous cell carcinoma were enrolled in the trial. Before TCR sequencing, CD4+ and CD8+ T cells were separately sorted from peripheral blood.

About this clone itself: Its binding antigen is unknown. The record has no base qualities; no much larger clone is one base away.

On the study overall, not on this receptor specifically: Low levels of normalized T-cell clonal expansion were also seen in some nonresponding patients. The antigen specificity of the clonally expanded peripheral T cells was not determined. In the 0.1-3.0 mg/kg groups, partial responders had among the lowest normalized peripheral clonal expansion, particularly in CD8+ T cells. Clonal expansion of both CD4+ and CD8+ blood T cells was observed from baseline to week 6 at doses 0.1 to 3.0 mg/kg. On average, CD8+ T cells showed more expanded clones than CD4+ T cells after ivuxolimab.

The clonotype originates from an adult with an advanced solid tumor such as melanoma, head and neck, liver or kidney cancer. Sequenced here: CD4+ or CD8+ T cells sorted from blood, sampled in a trial of the OX40 agonist ivuxolimab.

The sequenced DNA is TGTGCCAGCAGCTCGTATGGGACGGTTAGTTACGAGCAGTACTTC. It translates as CASSSYGTVSYEQYF. The V gene is TRBV5-5 and the J gene is TRBJ2-7; the D gene could be TRBD1 or TRBD2, each one agreeing over 5 bases. Including the terminal cysteine and phenylalanine, the CDR3 comprises 15 residues. Of the read, only the CDR3 DNA is kept; its 45 bases are in frame from base 1. V lost 3 bases and J lost 4 bases; the stretch between them is 17 bases long. The germline V gene (reference sequence) yields SGHKS for CDR1 and YYEKEE for CDR2.